The present entry profiles one T cell receptor (beta chain) with its context. Antigen: not known. Donors likely had unrecorded immune exposures despite being nominally healthy when sampled. This sample was included in a study of cytomegalovirus exposure and HLA in healthy donors. Findings and limits, study-wide: Among TCR sequences, most were rare, though some public TCRs appeared in many donors. Overall, around 160 TCR beta chains were annotated as cytomegalovirus-associated. Accounts indicate the classifier identified cytomegalovirus status with strong specificity and sensitivity.

The V gene's germline CDR1 is SGHRS and CDR2 YFSETQ. The CDR3 sequence is 15 residues long. V lost 2 bases and J lost 3; bases outside the gene matches: 5. Amplification used 60 Vbeta primers and 13 Jbeta primers. Profiling relied on immunoSEQ multiplex PCR, and the TCRdb table lists in-frame clones only, not all of them. This sample has 45,000 to 70,000 clones, with about 82% found just once. The source of this sequence is a man aged 25 to 45 in good health and CMV-seronegative. Sequencing input: PBMCs. The chain couples TRBV5-1 to TRBJ2-3; 8 bases fit TRBD2. Here the CDR3 DNA reads TGCGCCAGCAGCTTCGGGACTAGGAATACAGATACGCAGTATTTT. This encodes CASSFGTRNTDTQYF.